The T cell receptor beta chain under discussion was sequenced for a study of T-cell memory formation after mild COVID-19. This CDR3 is 15 amino acids long. V was cut by 7 bases and J by 0 bases, with 14 bases left in between. The germline V gene encodes CDR1 SEHNR and CDR2 FQNEAQ (reference sequence). MiXCR, run by TCRdb on the 5' RACE reads, gives a single entry per CDR3 protein. The sample lists tens of thousands of distinct CDR3 sequences, roughly 23% occurring once. Overall study findings and caveats: Pre-infection memory held some responding clones, suggesting pre-existing cross-reactive T cells responded.

For this clonotype: Its specificity is unknown.

This receptor was taken from a man aged 18 to 30 who had mild COVID-19 (a few samples of this study predate the infection). Cell type and time point are not known. The sample was PBMCs or a T cell subset sorted from them (not recorded which). The genes are TRBV7-9 and TRBJ2-3; tentative D call: TRBD2 (6 bases). CDR3 amino acids: CASTPPGTSTDTQYF. The CDR3 bases are TGTGCCAGCACTCCCCCCGGGACTAGCACAGATACGCAGTATTTT.